This T cell receptor beta chain was observed in a study of CD8+CD57+ T cells in acquired aplastic anemia. Across the whole study: The DNA of sorted CD4+ and CD8+ cells averaged 3.2 ug. Researchers reported that healthy donors averaged about 9.8 million reads for CD4+ cells. Study results and caveats: Any difference that existed in CD8+ Simpson's diversity between patients and controls was not significant. There were some 27 CD8+ CDR3 sequences that occurred in both patients and controls.

The CDR3 runs 15 residues. The germline CDR1 and CDR2 sequences are SGDLS and YYNGEE. V was pared by 4 bases and J by 3 bases, with 15 bases between. TCR beta VDJ combinations and CDR3 sequences were profiled from genomic DNA. TCRdb redid the calling of the reads with MiXCR, one entry per CDR3 protein. Of 200,000 to 250,000 distinct CDR3 sequences listed, 34% were seen once; the top ten hold roughly 1.1%. In this sample, this clonotype turned up many times. The antigen is not known. Sequencing input: sorted CD4+, CD8+, or CD8+CD57+ T cells (not recorded which) from PBMCs. This TCR came from a human donor in good health, serving as a control. J is TRBJ2-3 and V is TRBV9, with no clear D. The CDR3 loop reads CASSPTAPPTDTQYF. The CDR3 DNA follows: TGTGCCAGCAGCCCCACCGCCCCGCCGACAGATACGCAGTATTTT. Looking up the rest from reference TRBV9 and TRBJ2-3 gives the full variable domain: DSGVTQTPKHLITATGQRVTLRCSPRSGDLSVYWYQQSLDQGLQFLIQYYNGEERAKGNILERFSAQQFPDLHSELNLSSLELGDSALYFCASSPTAPPTDTQYFGPGTRLTVL.